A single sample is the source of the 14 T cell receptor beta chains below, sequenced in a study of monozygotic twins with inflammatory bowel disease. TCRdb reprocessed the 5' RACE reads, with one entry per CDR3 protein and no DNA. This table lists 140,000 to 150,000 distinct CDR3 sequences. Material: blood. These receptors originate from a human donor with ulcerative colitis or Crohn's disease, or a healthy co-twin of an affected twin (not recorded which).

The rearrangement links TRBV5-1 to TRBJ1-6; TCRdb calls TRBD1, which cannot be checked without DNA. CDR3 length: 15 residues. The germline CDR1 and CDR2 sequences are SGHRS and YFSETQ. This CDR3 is CASKVGQGGQSPLHF. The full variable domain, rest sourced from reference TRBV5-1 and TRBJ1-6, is KAGVTQTPRYLIKTRGQQVTLSCSPISGHRSVSWYQQTPGQGLQFLFEYFSETQRNKGNFPGRFSGRQFSNSRSEMNVSTLELGDSALYLCASKVGQGGQSPLHFGNGTRLTVT.

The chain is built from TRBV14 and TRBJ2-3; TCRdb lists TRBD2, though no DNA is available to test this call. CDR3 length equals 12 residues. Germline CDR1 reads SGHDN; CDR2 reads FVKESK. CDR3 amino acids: CASSPGTSLEYF.

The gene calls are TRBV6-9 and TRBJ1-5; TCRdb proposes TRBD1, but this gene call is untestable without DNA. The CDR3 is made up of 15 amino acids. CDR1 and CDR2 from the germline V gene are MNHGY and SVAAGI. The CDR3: CASHGLGGSNQPQHF.

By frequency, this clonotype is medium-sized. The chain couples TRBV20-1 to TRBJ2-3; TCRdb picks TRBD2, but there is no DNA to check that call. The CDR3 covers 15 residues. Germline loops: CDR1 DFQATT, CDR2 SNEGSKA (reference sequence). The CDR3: CSVTLLAGVADTQYF.

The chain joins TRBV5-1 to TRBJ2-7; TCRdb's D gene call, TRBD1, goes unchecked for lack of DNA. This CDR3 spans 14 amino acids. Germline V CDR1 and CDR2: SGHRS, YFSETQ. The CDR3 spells CASSSGQGLYEQYF.

This CDR3 is CASSSGTPNTGELFF. This sequence joins TRBV5-4 and TRBJ2-2; no DNA is available, so the TRBD1 call from TCRdb remains unchecked. CDR3 length: 15 residues. The germline CDR1 and CDR2 sequences are SGHNT and YYREEE (reference sequence). Full variable domain (missing parts from reference TRBV5-4 and TRBJ2-2): ETGVTQSPTHLIKTRGQQVTLRCSSQSGHNTVSWYQQALGQGPQFIFQYYREEENGRGNFPPRFSGLQFPNYSSELNVNALELDDSALYLCASSSGTPNTGELFFGEGSRLTVL.

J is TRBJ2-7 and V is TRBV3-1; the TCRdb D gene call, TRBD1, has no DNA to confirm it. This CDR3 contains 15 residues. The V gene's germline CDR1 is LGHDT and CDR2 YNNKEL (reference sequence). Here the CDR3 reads CASSQERPATYEQYF.

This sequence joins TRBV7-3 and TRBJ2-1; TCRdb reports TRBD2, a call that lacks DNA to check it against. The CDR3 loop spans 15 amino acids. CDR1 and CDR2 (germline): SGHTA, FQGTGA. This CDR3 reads CASSPDRGVVNEQFF.

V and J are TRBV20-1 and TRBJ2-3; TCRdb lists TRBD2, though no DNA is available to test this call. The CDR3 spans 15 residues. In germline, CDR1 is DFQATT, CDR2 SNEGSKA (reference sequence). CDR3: CSAISTSGVTDTQYF.

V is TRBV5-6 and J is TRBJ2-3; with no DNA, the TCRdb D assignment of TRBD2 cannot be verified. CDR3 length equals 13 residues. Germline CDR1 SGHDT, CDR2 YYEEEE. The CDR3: CASSSLAGGTQYF. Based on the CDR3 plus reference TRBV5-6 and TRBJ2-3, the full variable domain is DAGVTQSPTHLIKTRGQQVTLRCSPKSGHDTVSWYQQALGQGPQFIFQYYEEEERQRGNFPDRFSGHQFPNYSSELNVNALLLGDSALYLCASSSLAGGTQYFGPGTRLTVL.

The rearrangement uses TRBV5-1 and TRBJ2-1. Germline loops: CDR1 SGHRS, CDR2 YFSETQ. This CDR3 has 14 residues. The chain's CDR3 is CASSLDGGDKEQFF.

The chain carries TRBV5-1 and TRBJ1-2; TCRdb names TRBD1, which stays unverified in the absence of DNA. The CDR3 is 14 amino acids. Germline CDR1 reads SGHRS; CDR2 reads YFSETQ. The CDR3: CASSWTGGEYGYTF. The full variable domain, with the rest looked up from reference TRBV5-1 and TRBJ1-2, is KAGVTQTPRYLIKTRGQQVTLSCSPISGHRSVSWYQQTPGQGLQFLFEYFSETQRNKGNFPGRFSGRQFSNSRSEMNVSTLELGDSALYLCASSWTGGEYGYTFGSGTRLTVV.

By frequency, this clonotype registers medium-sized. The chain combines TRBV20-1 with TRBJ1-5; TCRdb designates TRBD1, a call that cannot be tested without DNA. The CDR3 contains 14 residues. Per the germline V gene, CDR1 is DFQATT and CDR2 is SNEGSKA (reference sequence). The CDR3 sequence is CSAEGQGKAQPQHF.

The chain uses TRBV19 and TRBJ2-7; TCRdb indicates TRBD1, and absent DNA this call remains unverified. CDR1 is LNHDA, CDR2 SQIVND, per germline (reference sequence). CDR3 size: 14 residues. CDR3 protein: CASRLRDRESEQYF.